The clone carrying this T cell receptor (beta chain) was detected only a few times. Its antigen is undetermined. An equimolar mix of two oligonucleotides served as the beta constant-region primer for TRBC1 and TRBC2. Ligated cDNA was amplified by four rounds of PCR with nested alpha and beta constant-region primers and SP2. TCRdb reprocessed the UMI-ligation and nested PCR reads via MiXCR and lists one record per CDR3 protein. The sample shows 98,000 or so distinct CDR3 sequences, 10% to 12% of them seen only once. Germline lookup yields CDR1 MDHEN and CDR2 SYDVKM. V lost 7 bases and J 6 bases, leaving 9 bases between the germline ends. The CDR3 length is 12 residues. This entry comes from a study of naive and memory T cell subsets. Study conclusions and caveats: A few larger clonotypes appeared in naive repertoires, especially CD8, possibly memory cells re-expressing CD45RA. In CD4 and CD8 cells, diversity dropped from naive through EMRA. Over 95% of naive TCR sequences appeared only once after error correction, unlike memory subsets.

Overnight CMV lysate stimulation of fresh PBMCs defined donor CMV status by CD4+ IFNgamma. Four subsets defined by CD45RA and CD27 were sorted after CD3, CD4, CD8 and live/dead staining. The chain combines TRBV28 with TRBJ2-2; D is unresolved. The sequencing input was naive CD4+ T cells from blood. This clonotype was sampled from a human donor in good health. The DNA of the CDR3 is TGTGCCAGCACTATTGCAGCCGGGGAGCTGTTTTTT. Protein product: CASTIAAGELFF.